The clone carrying this T cell receptor (beta chain) was recorded a few times. The target antigen is unknown. The read finishes 3 residues shy of the CDR3 end, and the germline J gene is used to complete it. These data are taken from a study of T cell clonality in common variable immunodeficiency. General observations from the study: CVID subjects shared fewer TCRbeta clones than healthy controls did.

V was clipped by 3 bases and J by 7 bases; unmatched bases: 18. Germline values: CDR1 SGHRS, CDR2 YFSETQ. CDR3 size: 19 residues. Data came from immunoSEQ multiplex PCR; TCRdb stores just in-frame clones and leaves some out. Listed here are about 29,000 clones without any singletons, the top ten holding 3.5% to 4.5%. V is TRBV5-1 and J is TRBJ2-1; TRBD2 matches at 11 bases. The sample consisted of peripheral blood mononuclear cells. The sequence was obtained from a person between 18 and 75 years old in good health. CDR3 loop: CASSSNPSTSGTVSNEQFF. CDR3 DNA, as far as it was read: TGCGCCAGCAGCTCGAACCCCTCGACTAGCGGGACCGTCTCGAATGAG. The whole variable domain, filled in from reference TRBV5-1 and TRBJ2-1, reads KAGVTQTPRYLIKTRGQQVTLSCSPISGHRSVSWYQQTPGQGLQFLFEYFSETQRNKGNFPGRFSGRQFSNSRSEMNVSTLELGDSALYLCASSSNPSTSGTVSNEQFFGPGTRLTVL.